This entry lists 9 T cell receptor beta chains sequenced from one sample in a study of T cells in Graves' hyperthyroidism and ophthalmopathy. Regions amplified from RNA transcripts were the TCR beta CDR3 regions. The HTBI primer set was used in a first-round RT-PCR of the TCR CDR3. TCRdb redid the calling of the multiplex PCR reads with MiXCR, one entry per CDR3 protein. The sample has 530,000 or so distinct CDR3 sequences, around 22% seen once. Material: blood. The receptors stem from a woman younger than 45 with Graves' ophthalmopathy.

This clonotype showed up many times. The chain combines TRBV7-2 with TRBJ1-1; the D gene is possibly TRBD1 (5 bases). Germline assignment: CDR1 SGHTA and CDR2 FQGNSA. The germline V and J ends were trimmed by 2 bases and 6 bases, with 16 bases remaining between them. This CDR3 is 15 amino acids long. The CDR3 sequence is CASSLRRRGVPEAFF. As DNA, the CDR3 is TGTGCCAGCAGCTTACGACGGAGGGGTGTACCTGAAGCTTTCTTT.

The CDR3 region is CSARDQGWGNQPQHF. The CDR3 DNA is TGCAGTGCTAGAGATCAGGGATGGGGAAATCAGCCCCAGCATTTT. This rearrangement joins TRBV20-1 to TRBJ1-5; possible D gene TRBD1, 5 bases. Trimming took off 0 bases at V and 4 bases at J, with 13 bases between the two ends. Per the germline V gene, CDR1 is DFQATT and CDR2 is SNEGSKA (reference sequence). This CDR3 comprises 15 residues.

This clonotype showed up many times. The rearrangement uses TRBV7-2 and TRBJ1-5; a possible D gene is TRBD1 (6 bases). Trimming took off 4 bases at V and 6 bases at J, with 10 bases between the two ends. The CDR3 loop spans 13 amino acids. From germline, CDR1 is SGHTA and CDR2 FQGNSA. The DNA of the CDR3 is TGTGCCAGCAGCTCACAGGGTGGTCAGCCCCAGCATTTT. It is translated as CASSSQGGQPQHF.

This clonotype was recorded at least ten times. This chain uses TRBV27 with TRBJ1-5; 7 nucleotides match TRBD1. The germline gives CDR1 MNHEY, CDR2 SMNVEV (reference sequence). V gave up 3 bases and J gave up 6 bases; unmatched junction bases: 5. There are 14 residues in the CDR3. CDR3 DNA sequence: TGTGCCAGCAGTTTTAACAGGGGCAGTCAGCCCCAGCATTTT. Translating gives CASSFNRGSQPQHF.

This clonotype was seen repeatedly, ten times or more. J is TRBJ2-5 and V is TRBV5-5, with D hard to call. CDR1 is SGHKS and CDR2 is YYEKEE in the germline V gene (reference sequence). Trimming stripped 3 bases from V and 3 bases from J, with 12 bases between. The CDR3 is 14 residues long. For the CDR3, the DNA is TGTGCCAGCAGCTCCCAGGTACTGGAAGAGACCCAGTACTTC. Translation: CASSSQVLEETQYF.

The chain recombines TRBV4-2 with TRBJ1-3; TRBD1 matches 8 bases. Unmatched junction bases numbered 3, after V lost 0 bases and J lost 2 bases. Germline CDR1 is LGHNA and CDR2 is YNFKEQ. The CDR3 runs to 16 residues. CDR3: CASSQDRGQAGNTIYF. The CDR3 DNA sequence: TGTGCCAGCAGCCAAGACAGGGGGCAGGCTGGAAACACCATATATTTT.

This chain connects TRBV18 to TRBJ1-2, with TRBD1 matching over 7 bases. J gave up 6 bases and V 0 bases, and 7 bases lay outside the gene matches. Germline values: CDR1 KGHSH, CDR2 LQKENI. The CDR3 is made up of 15 amino acids. CDR3 residues: CASSPPATGSHGYTF. CDR3 in DNA: TGTGCCAGCTCACCACCGGCGACAGGGAGTCATGGCTACACCTTC.

The sample holds many counts of this clonotype. A clone one base away is much larger, so this may be a read error. V is TRBV15 and J is TRBJ2-7; 9 bases fit TRBD1. The CDR3 loop spans 13 amino acids. The germline V gene encodes CDR1 LNHNV and CDR2 YYDKDF (reference sequence). The CDR3 protein is CTTSRDRGYEQYF. As DNA, the CDR3 is TGTACCACCAGCAGAGACAGGGGGTACGAGCAGTACTTC. The full variable domain, with the rest looked up from reference TRBV15 and TRBJ2-7, is DAMVIQNPRYQVTQFGKPVTLSCSQTLNHNVMYWYQQKSSQAPKLLFHYYDKDFNNEADTPDNFQSRRPNTSFCFLDIRSPGLGDTAMYLCTTSRDRGYEQYFGPGTRLTVT.

This clonotype came up many times. The rearrangement joins TRBV20-1 to TRBJ1-2; 10 bases align to TRBD1. Trimming removed 0 bases from V and 4 bases from J; junction bases left unmatched: 5. CDR1 is DFQATT, CDR2 SNEGSKA, per germline (reference sequence). The length of the CDR3 is 15 residues. Here the CDR3 reads CSARDAGTGVYGYTF. CDR3 bases: TGCAGTGCTAGAGACGCCGGGACAGGGGTCTATGGCTACACCTTC.